These T cell receptor beta chains were read from a single sample in a study of T cells in Graves' hyperthyroidism and ophthalmopathy. MiXCR, applied by TCRdb to the multiplex PCR reads, yields one record per CDR3 protein. The table has 250,000 to 300,000 distinct CDR3 sequences, about an eighth seen once. Sequencing was performed on blood. The receptor set was obtained from a woman in her thirties with Graves' hyperthyroidism that later progressed to Graves' ophthalmopathy. Both conserved end residues are part of each CDR3.

>TRBV27
CASSLTSGAYEQFF
>TRBV13
CASSSGLAYTDTQYF
>TRBV27
CASSPILHGNQPQHF
>TRBV7-2
CASSLSDTQCF
>TRBV7-3
CASSLRGGTEAFF
>TRBV6-4
CASSAGDTGELFF
>TRBV19
CASSMSGSSYEQYF
>TRBV12-3/TRBV12-4
CVSSFLNEQFF
>TRBV20-1
CSASVLAENNEQFF
>TRBV5-8
CASSLARLVNTEAFF
>TRBV4-1
CASSPRGAGDWDEQFF
>TRBV20-1
CSAHGQGARETQYF
>TRBV19
CASSIAGYRAGANVLTF
>TRBV6-2/TRBV6-3
CASTGDASEQYF
>TRBV7-2
CASSLGAGQGSGANVLTF
>TRBV9
CASSPTLFGGLTDTQYF
>TRBV18
CASSPLRESTEAFF
>TRBV24-1
CATSGVEGQGAYNEQFF